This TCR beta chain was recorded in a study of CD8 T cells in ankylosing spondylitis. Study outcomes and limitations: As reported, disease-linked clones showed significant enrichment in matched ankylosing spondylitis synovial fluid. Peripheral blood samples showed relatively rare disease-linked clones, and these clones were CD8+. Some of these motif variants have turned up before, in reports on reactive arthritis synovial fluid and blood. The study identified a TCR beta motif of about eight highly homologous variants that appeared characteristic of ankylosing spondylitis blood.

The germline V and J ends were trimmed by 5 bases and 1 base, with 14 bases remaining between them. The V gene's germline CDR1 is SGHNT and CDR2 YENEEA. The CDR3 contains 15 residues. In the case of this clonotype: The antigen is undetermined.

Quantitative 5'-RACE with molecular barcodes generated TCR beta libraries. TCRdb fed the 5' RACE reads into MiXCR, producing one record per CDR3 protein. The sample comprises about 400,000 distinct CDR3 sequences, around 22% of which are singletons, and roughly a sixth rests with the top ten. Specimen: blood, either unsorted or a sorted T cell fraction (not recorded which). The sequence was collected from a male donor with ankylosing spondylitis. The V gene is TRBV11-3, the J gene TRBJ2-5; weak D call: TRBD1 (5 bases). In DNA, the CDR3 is TGTGCCAGCAGCAGGCGGACACAACCCCAAGAGACCCAGTACTTC. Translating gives CASSRRTQPQETQYF.